This T cell receptor (beta chain) is from a study of blood T cell repertoires in COVID-19. The overall study: Researchers got acute and convalescent COVID-19 samples from the United States, Italy and Spain.

The V segment lost 8 bases and the J segment 7 bases; nucleotides outside the gene matches: 13. The CDR3 spans 15 residues. Germline loops: CDR1 KGHSH, CDR2 LQKENI. Source study methods: Reference gene primer amplification gave nucleated cell count estimates. The data were produced by immunoSEQ multiplex PCR, yet TCRdb's version contains in-frame clones alone and is incomplete. Clone size and the V and J calls come from that table; the DNA yielded D and trimming. The sample holds some 100,000 clones, around nine tenths seen once. The sample holds a few counts of this clone. The clonotype was recovered from a man aged 50-59 years with acute or convalescent COVID-19. This sequence joins TRBV18 and TRBJ1-4; 7 bases agree with TRBD1. Sequencing input: peripheral blood. CDR3 nucleotide sequence: TGTGCCAGCGTCGAGGGCAGGGGGAGCGGTGAAAAACTGTTTTTT. Its protein product is CASVEGRGSGEKLFF.